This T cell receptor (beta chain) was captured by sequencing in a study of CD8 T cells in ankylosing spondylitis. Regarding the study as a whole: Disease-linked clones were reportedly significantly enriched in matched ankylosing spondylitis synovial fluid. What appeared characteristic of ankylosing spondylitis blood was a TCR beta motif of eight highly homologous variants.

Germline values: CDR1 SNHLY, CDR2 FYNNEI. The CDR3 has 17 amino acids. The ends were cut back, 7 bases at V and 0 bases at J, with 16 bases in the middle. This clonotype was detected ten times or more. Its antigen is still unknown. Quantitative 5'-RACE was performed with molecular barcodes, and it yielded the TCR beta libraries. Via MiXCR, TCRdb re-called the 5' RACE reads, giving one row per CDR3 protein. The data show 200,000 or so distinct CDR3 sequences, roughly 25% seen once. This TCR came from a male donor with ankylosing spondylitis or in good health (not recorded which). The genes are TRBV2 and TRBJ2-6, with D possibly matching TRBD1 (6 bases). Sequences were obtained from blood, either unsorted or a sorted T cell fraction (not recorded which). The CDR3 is CASNMDSLLSGANVLTF. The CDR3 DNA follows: TGTGCCAGCAATATGGACAGTCTCCTCTCTGGGGCCAACGTCCTGACTTTC.